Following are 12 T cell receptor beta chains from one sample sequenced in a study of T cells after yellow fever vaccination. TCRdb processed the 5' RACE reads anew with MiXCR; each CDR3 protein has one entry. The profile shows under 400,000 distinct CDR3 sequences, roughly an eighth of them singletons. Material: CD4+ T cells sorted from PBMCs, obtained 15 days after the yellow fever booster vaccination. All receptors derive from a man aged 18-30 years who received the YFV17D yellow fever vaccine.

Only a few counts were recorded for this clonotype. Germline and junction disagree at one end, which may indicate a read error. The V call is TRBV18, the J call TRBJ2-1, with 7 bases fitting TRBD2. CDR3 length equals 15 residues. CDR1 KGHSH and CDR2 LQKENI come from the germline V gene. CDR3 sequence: CASSPRLAEYNEQFF. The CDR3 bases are TGTGCCAGCTCCCCACGGCTAGCGGAATACAATGAGCAGTTCTTC.

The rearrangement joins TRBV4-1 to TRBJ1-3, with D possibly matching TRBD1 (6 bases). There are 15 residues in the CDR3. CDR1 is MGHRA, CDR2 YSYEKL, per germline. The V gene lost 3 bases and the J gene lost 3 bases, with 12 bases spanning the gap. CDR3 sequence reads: CASSQDGGRGNTIYF. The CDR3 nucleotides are TGCGCCAGCAGCCAGGACGGGGGCCGTGGAAACACCATATATTTT.

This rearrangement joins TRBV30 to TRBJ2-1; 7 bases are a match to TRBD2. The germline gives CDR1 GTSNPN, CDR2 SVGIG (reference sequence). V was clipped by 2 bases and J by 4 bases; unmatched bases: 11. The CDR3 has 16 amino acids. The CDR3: CAWSTPESGAYNEQFF. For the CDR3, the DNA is TGTGCCTGGAGTACACCGGAGAGCGGGGCTTACAATGAGCAGTTCTTC.

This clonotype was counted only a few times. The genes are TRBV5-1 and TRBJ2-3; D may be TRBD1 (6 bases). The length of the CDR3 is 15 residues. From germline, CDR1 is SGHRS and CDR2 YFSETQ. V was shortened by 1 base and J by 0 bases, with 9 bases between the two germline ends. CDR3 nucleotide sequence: TGCGCCAGCAGCTTGCAGGACAGCAGCACAGATACGCAGTATTTT. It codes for CASSLQDSSTDTQYF.

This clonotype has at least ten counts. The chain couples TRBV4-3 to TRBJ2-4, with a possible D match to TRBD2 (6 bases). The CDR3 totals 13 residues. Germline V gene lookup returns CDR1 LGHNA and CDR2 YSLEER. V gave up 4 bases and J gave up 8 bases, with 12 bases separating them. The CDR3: CASSRDLRDIQYF. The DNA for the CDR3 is TGCGCCAGCAGCCGGGACTTGCGGGACATTCAGTACTTC.

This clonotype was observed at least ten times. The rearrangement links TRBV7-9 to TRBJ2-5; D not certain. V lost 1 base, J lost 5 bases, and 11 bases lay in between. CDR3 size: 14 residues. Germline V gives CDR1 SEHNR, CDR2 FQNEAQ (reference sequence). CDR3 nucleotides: TGTGCCAGCAGCTTAGGGGTCGCAGAGGAGACCCAGTACTTC. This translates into CASSLGVAEETQYF.

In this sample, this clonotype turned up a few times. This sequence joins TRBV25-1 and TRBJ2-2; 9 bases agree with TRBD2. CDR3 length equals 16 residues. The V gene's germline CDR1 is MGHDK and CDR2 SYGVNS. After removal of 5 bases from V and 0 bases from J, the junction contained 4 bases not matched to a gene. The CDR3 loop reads CASSTRGGANTGELFF. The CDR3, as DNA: TGTGCCAGCAGTACGCGGGGGGGCGCGAACACCGGGGAGCTGTTTTTT.

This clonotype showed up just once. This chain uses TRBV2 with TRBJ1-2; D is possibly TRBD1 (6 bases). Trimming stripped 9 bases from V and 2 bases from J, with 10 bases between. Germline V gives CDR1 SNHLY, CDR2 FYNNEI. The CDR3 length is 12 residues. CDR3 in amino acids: CARTGRNYGYTF. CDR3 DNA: TGTGCCAGGACAGGCCGCAACTATGGCTACACCTTC.

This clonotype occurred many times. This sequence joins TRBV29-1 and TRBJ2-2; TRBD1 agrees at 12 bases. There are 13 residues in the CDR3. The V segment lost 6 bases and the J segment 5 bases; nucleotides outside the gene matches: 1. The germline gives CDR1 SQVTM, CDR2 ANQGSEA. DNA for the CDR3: TGCAGCGTGGGACAGGGGGCTACCGGGGAGCTGTTTTTT. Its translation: CSVGQGATGELFF.

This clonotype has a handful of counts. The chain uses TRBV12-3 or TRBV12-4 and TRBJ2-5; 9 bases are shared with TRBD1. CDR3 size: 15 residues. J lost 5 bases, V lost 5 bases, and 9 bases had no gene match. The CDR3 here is CASSAYRGRFETQYF. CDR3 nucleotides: TGTGCCAGCAGTGCATACAGGGGGCGCTTTGAGACCCAGTACTTC.

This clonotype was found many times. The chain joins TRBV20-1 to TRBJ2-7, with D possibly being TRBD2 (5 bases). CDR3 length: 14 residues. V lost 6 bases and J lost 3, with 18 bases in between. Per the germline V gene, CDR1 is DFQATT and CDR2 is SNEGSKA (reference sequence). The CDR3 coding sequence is TGCAGTGCCACGGACGGACCCGGGGACTACGAGCAGTACGTC. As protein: CSATDGPGDYEQYV.

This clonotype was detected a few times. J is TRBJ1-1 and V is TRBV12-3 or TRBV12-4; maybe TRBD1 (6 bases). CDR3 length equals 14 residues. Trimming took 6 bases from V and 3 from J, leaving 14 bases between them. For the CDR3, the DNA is TGTGCCAGCAGGCCCGGAAGGGGGGACACTGAAGCTTTCTTT. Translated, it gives CASRPGRGDTEAFF.